Presented here are 4 T cell receptor beta chains from one specimen sequenced in a study of blood T cell repertoires in COVID-19. Generated by immunoSEQ multiplex PCR, the TCRdb table keeps only in-frame clones and is missing some. In the table there are roughly 570,000 clones, roughly nine tenths of which are singletons. The source material was peripheral blood. The source of these receptors is a woman aged 45-65 years with COVID-19, enrolled during active disease.

The CDR3 region is CASSGGGSVGETQYF. The DNA of the CDR3 is TGTGCCAGCAGCGGCGGGGGGTCGGTTGGGGAGACCCAGTACTTC. The chain recombines TRBV28 with TRBJ2-5; 8 bases line up with TRBD2. CDR1 MDHEN and CDR2 SYDVKM come from the germline V gene. The CDR3 totals 15 residues. The V segment lost 6 bases and the J segment 5 bases; nucleotides outside the gene matches: 11.

This clone was found once. This chain connects TRBV27 to TRBJ1-5, with D possibly being TRBD1 (5 bases). Trimming left V 0 bases short and J 0 bases short, with 9 bases between. CDR1 MNHEY and CDR2 SMNVEV come from the germline V gene (reference sequence). The CDR3 contains 16 residues. The CDR3 coding sequence is TGTGCCAGCAGTTTATCGGGGGGGTATAGCAATCAGCCCCAGCATTTT. It specifies CASSLSGGYSNQPQHF.

This sequence joins TRBV5-8 and TRBJ1-2, with a tentative D call TRBD1 (5 bases). This CDR3 is 13 amino acids long. V was trimmed by 5 bases and J by 10 bases, leaving 18 bases between them. Germline V gene lookup returns CDR1 SGHTS and CDR2 YDEGEE. The CDR3 bases are TGTGCCAGCAGTTCGAGGATCAGGGAACCCTACACCTTC. It is translated as CASSSRIREPYTF.

The chain links TRBV11-2 to TRBJ2-7; 7 bases map to TRBD1. J gave up 0 bases and V 6 bases, and 14 bases lay outside the gene matches. This CDR3 region has 17 residues. From germline, CDR1 is SGHAT and CDR2 FQNNGV. The CDR3 loop is CASSRLSGTASSYEQYF. The DNA for the CDR3 is TGTGCCAGCAGTCGCCTCTCCGGGACAGCCAGCTCCTACGAGCAGTACTTC. Full variable domain (outside the CDR3, taken from reference TRBV11-2 and TRBJ2-7): EAGVAQSPRYKIIEKRQSVAFWCNPISGHATLYWYQQILGQGPKLLIQFQNNGVVDDSQLPKDRFSAERLKGVDSTLKIQPAKLEDSAVYLCASSRLSGTASSYEQYFGPGTRLTVT.